Following are 11 T cell receptor beta chains from one sample sequenced in a study of blood T cell repertoires in COVID-19. Libraries were prepared by immunoSEQ multiplex PCR; TCRdb keeps only in-frame clonotypes and omits some of them. This sample has around 220,000 clones; roughly 87% occur once, and the top ten carry 1.9%. Input material: peripheral blood. The receptor source for this set is a man aged 35 to 55 with active or convalescent COVID-19.

The chain employs TRBV18 and TRBJ2-7; 10 bases fit TRBD2. Trimming cost V 6 bases and J 7 bases; bases outside gene matches: 12. The CDR3 extends over 15 amino acids. Germline V gives CDR1 KGHSH, CDR2 LQKENI. CDR3 bases: TGTGCCAGCTCCCCCCTCGGCCTAGCGGGAGAAGAGCAGTACTTC. The encoded protein is CASSPLGLAGEEQYF. The full variable domain, rest sourced from reference TRBV18 and TRBJ2-7, is NAGVMQNPRHLVRRRGQEARLRCSPMKGHSHVYWYRQLPEEGLKFMVYLQKENIIDESGMPKERFSAEFPKEGPSILRIQQVVRGDSAAYFCASSPLGLAGEEQYFGPGTRLTVT.

The chain combines TRBV7-3 with TRBJ1-5; 8 bases are a match to TRBD1. There are 15 residues in the CDR3. Germline CDR1 and CDR2: SGHTA and FQGTGA. J was trimmed by 4 bases and V by 1 base; bases with no gene match: 3. The CDR3 bases are TGTGCCAGCAGCTTAAGGACAGGGAAGAATCAGCCCCAGCATTTT. Protein sequence: CASSLRTGKNQPQHF.

This chain joins TRBV6-6 and TRBJ1-4; 9 bases align to TRBD1. Trimming took 8 bases from V and 8 from J; bases not matched to a gene: 12. Germline V gene lookup returns CDR1 MNHNY and CDR2 SVGAGI (reference sequence). This CDR3 comprises 15 residues. As DNA, the CDR3 is TGTGCCAGCCGCAGACAGGGGGATCGTAAAGAAAAACTGTTTTTT. It yields the protein CASRRQGDRKEKLFF.

The chain carries TRBV19 and TRBJ1-3; D not resolved. CDR3 length: 15 amino acids. V was cut by 1 base and J by 3 bases, with 10 bases left in between. Germline CDR1 LNHDA, CDR2 SQIVND (reference sequence). The CDR3 loop reads CASSIGGFVGNTIYF. The CDR3 DNA reads TGTGCCAGTAGTATAGGAGGATTCGTTGGAAACACCATATATTTT.

The chain carries TRBV7-6 and TRBJ2-7, with D possibly TRBD1 on 6 matching bases. Trimming removed 5 bases at V and 7 bases at J, with 9 bases between. Germline V gives CDR1 SGHVS, CDR2 FNYEAQ. This CDR3 spans 11 amino acids. DNA for the CDR3: TGTGCCAGCAGCGGGGGCGGGGAGCAGTACTTC. This translates into CASSGGGEQYF. The whole variable domain, remainder taken from reference TRBV7-6 and TRBJ2-7, is GAGVSQSPRYKVTKRGQDVALRCDPISGHVSLYWYRQALGQGPEFLTYFNYEAQQDKSGLPNDRFSAERPEGSISTLTIQRTEQRDSAMYRCASSGGGEQYFGPGTRLTVT.

The chain has TRBV27 and TRBJ2-1; D not certain. This CDR3 has 14 residues. Per germline, CDR1 MNHEY and CDR2 SMNVEV (reference sequence). V lost 5 bases to trimming and J lost 0 bases, with 8 bases between them. The CDR3 DNA reads as TGTGCCAGCAGTGAGATGTACTCCTACAATGAGCAGTTCTTC. As protein: CASSEMYSYNEQFF.

The chain links TRBV18 to TRBJ1-3; perhaps TRBD1 as D (5 bases). Trimming took off 3 bases at V and 8 bases at J, with 11 bases between the two ends. The germline CDR1 and CDR2 sequences are KGHSH and LQKENI. This CDR3 region has 13 residues. The CDR3 loop reads CASSPGSGDTIYF. The CDR3 nucleotides read TGTGCCAGCTCACCGGGATCGGGGGACACCATATATTTT.

V gene TRBV28 combines with J gene TRBJ2-3; 7 bases match TRBD2. After removal of 4 bases from V and 7 bases from J, the junction contained 5 bases not matched to a gene. CDR1 is MDHEN and CDR2 is SYDVKM in the germline V gene. This CDR3 comprises 13 residues. CDR3 nucleotide sequence: TGTGCCAGCAGTTCTACACTAGCGAATACGCAGTATTTT. Translation gives CASSSTLANTQYF.

J is TRBJ1-1 and V is TRBV2, with D perhaps matching TRBD1 (6 bases). The CDR3 is 18 amino acids. CDR1 and CDR2 from the germline V gene are SNHLY and FYNNEI. Trimming took 4 bases from V and 0 from J, leaving 21 bases between them. The CDR3 sequence: CASSGALWSGAMNTEAFF. As DNA, the CDR3 is TGTGCCAGCAGTGGGGCTCTATGGTCAGGGGCGATGAACACTGAAGCTTTCTTT. Filled out from reference TRBV2 and TRBJ1-1, the complete variable domain reads EPEVTQTPSHQVTQMGQEVILRCVPISNHLYFYWYRQILGQKVEFLVSFYNNEISEKSEIFDDQFSVERPDGSNFTLKIRSTKLEDSAMYFCASSGALWSGAMNTEAFFGQGTRLTVV.

V gene TRBV27 combines with J gene TRBJ2-1; D not certain. In germline, CDR1 is MNHEY, CDR2 SMNVEV (reference sequence). CDR3 size: 13 residues. Trimming cost V 0 bases and J 4 bases, with 4 bases left between them. CDR3 in DNA: TGTGCCAGCAGTTTATCGAGGTACAATGAGCAGTTCTTC. Translation gives CASSLSRYNEQFF.

The J gene is TRBJ1-6, the V gene TRBV9, with TRBD1 as a possible D gene (5 bases). V was cut by 1 base and J by 10 bases, with 15 bases left in between. The CDR3 covers 15 residues. Germline V gene lookup returns CDR1 SGDLS and CDR2 YYNGEE. CDR3 amino acids: CASSVNWQGGSPLHF. CDR3 nucleotide sequence: TGTGCCAGCAGCGTAAATTGGCAGGGTGGCTCACCCCTCCACTTT.